This TCR beta chain emerged from a study of cytomegalovirus exposure and HLA in healthy donors. General study findings and limits: Reported results showed that the classifier diagnosed cytomegalovirus status with high specificity and sensitivity.

TCRdb keeps only in-frame clones here, not all; method: immunoSEQ multiplex PCR. Of some 56,000 clones in the sample, 85% to 95% are singletons; the top ten hold about 1%. As regards this clone: The antigen is undetermined.

V shed 8 bases and J 2 bases; nucleotides not matched to a gene: 8. In germline, CDR1 is SEHNR, CDR2 FQNEAQ (reference sequence). This CDR3 has 14 amino acids. Separate from the approximately 730-subject first cohort, the approximately 120-subject validation cohort was the one that the donors belonged to. The chain combines TRBV7-9 with TRBJ2-5; TRBD2 agrees at 7 bases. The clonotype was recovered from a man younger than 35 in good health and CMV-seronegative. Sequences were obtained from PBMCs. The CDR3 DNA follows: TGTGCCAGCGGCTGGCCGGGAGGACAAGAGACCCAGTACTTC. Translating gives CASGWPGGQETQYF.